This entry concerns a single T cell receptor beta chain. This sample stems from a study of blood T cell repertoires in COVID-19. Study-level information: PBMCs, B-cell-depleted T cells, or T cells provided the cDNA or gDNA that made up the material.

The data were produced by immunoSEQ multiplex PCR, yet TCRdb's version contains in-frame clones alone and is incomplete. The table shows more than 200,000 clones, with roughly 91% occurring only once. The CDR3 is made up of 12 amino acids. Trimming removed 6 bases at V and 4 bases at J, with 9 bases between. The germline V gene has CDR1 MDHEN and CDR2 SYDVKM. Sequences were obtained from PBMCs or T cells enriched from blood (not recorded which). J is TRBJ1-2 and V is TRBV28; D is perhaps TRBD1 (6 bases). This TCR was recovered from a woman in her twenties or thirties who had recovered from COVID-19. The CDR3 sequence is CASSPGAYGYTF. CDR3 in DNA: TGTGCCAGCAGCCCAGGGGCCTATGGCTACACCTTC.